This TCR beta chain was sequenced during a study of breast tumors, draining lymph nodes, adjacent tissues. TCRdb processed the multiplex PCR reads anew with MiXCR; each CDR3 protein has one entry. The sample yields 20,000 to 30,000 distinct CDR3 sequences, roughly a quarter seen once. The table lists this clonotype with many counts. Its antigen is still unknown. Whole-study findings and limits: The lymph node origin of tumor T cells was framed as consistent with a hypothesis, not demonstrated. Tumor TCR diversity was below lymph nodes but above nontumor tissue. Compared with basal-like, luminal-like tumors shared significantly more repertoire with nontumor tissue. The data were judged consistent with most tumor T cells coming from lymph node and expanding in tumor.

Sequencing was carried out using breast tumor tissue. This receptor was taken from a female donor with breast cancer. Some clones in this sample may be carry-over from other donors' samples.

CDR3 nucleotide sequence: TGTGCCAGCAGTTACGAGGCTGGGATAGTCAGAACTCAGCCCCAGCATTTT. This encodes CASSYEAGIVRTQPQHF. The rearrangement links TRBV6-6 to TRBJ1-5; D is ambiguous. V lost 2 bases to trimming and J lost 6 bases, with 20 bases between them. The CDR3 is 17 residues long. Per germline, CDR1 MNHNY and CDR2 SVGAGI (reference sequence).